Presented here are 12 T cell receptor beta chains from one specimen sequenced in a study of blood T cell repertoires in COVID-19. Produced via immunoSEQ multiplex PCR; TCRdb's table is partial and in-frame only. This table holds over 85,000 clones, 70% to 90% found once. Sequencing was done on a sample of peripheral blood. The origin of the receptors is a woman at least 80 years old with COVID-19, enrolled during active disease.

The chain uses TRBV7-2 and TRBJ1-5; maybe TRBD1 (6 bases). The CDR3 runs to 14 residues. Trimming left V 5 bases short and J 4 bases short, with 12 bases between. Germline CDR1 SGHTA, CDR2 FQGNSA. This CDR3 is CASSRQTGNQPQHF. CDR3 DNA sequence: TGTGCCAGCAGCCGCCAGACAGGTAATCAGCCCCAGCATTTT.

The chain couples TRBV5-1 to TRBJ2-3; TRBD2 agrees at 12 bases. This CDR3 has 17 residues. The germline V gene encodes CDR1 SGHRS and CDR2 YFSETQ. V shed 1 base, J shed 1 base, and the junction held 4 bases outside the gene matches. The CDR3, as DNA: TGCGCCAGCAGCTTGACCCTAGCGGGAGGGGGCACAGATACGCAGTATTTT. Protein: CASSLTLAGGGTDTQYF.

The chain is built from TRBV29-1 and TRBJ2-7; tentatively, D is TRBD1 (6 bases). CDR1 is SQVTM, CDR2 ANQGSEA, per germline. This CDR3 is built from 12 residues. The ends were cut back, 6 bases at V and 3 bases at J, with 12 bases in the middle. The chain's CDR3 is CSVNTGSYEQYF. DNA of the CDR3: TGCAGCGTCAATACAGGGAGCTACGAGCAGTACTTC.

The V and J genes are TRBV5-8 and TRBJ2-6; D gene ambiguous. V lost 1 base, J lost 0 bases, and 8 bases lay in between. This CDR3 spans 16 amino acids. CDR1 is SGHTS, CDR2 YDEGEE, per germline. The CDR3: CASSLFTVSGANVLTF. In nucleotides, the CDR3 is TGTGCCAGCAGCTTGTTCACGGTCTCTGGGGCCAACGTCCTGACTTTC.

This chain uses TRBV10-1 with TRBJ2-1; TRBD2 matches 14 bases. Germline CDR1 and CDR2: WNHNN and SYGVQD (reference sequence). After removal of 2 bases from V and 6 bases from J, the junction contained 6 bases not matched to a gene. The CDR3 contains 17 residues. CDR3 protein: CASSETGTSGRPNEQFF. The CDR3 DNA reads TGCGCCAGCAGTGAGACCGGGACTAGCGGGAGACCCAATGAGCAGTTCTTC.

The V call is TRBV3-1 (or the pseudogene TRBV3-2), the J call TRBJ2-3, with a tentative D call TRBD2 (6 bases). The CDR3 has 17 residues. Germline values: CDR1 LGHDT, CDR2 YNNKEL (reference sequence). V lost 2 bases, J lost 0 bases, and 15 bases lay in between. As DNA, the CDR3 is TGTGCCAGCAGCCAATCTTGGGGTGGGACTAGCACAGATACGCAGTATTTT. It codes for CASSQSWGGTSTDTQYF.

This clone was recorded a few times. The chain carries TRBV7-3 and TRBJ1-2; possible D gene TRBD1, 6 bases. Germline-derived CDR1 and CDR2 are SGHTA and FQGTGA. There are 15 residues in the CDR3. Trimming shortened V by 0 bases and J by 1 base, and 9 bases separated the two germline ends. The DNA of the CDR3 is TGTGCCAGCAGCTTAACAGCAGGGGTTAACTATGGCTACACCTTC. Amino acid sequence: CASSLTAGVNYGYTF.

The chain uses TRBV20-1 and TRBJ1-1; TRBD1 agrees at 10 bases. The germline V gene has CDR1 DFQATT and CDR2 SNEGSKA (reference sequence). This CDR3 has 12 residues. Unmatched junction bases numbered 5, after V lost 3 bases and J lost 10 bases. The CDR3 nucleotides are TGCAGTGCTAGTGCCGGGACAGGGGTAGCTTTCTTT. It specifies CSASAGTGVAFF.

The chain combines TRBV2 with TRBJ2-2; 12 bases line up with TRBD2. This CDR3 has 15 amino acids. From germline, CDR1 is SNHLY and CDR2 FYNNEI. The J segment lost 4 bases and the V segment lost 7 bases, leaving 4 bases of the junction unmatched. In DNA, the CDR3 is TGTGCCAGCACCATACTAGCGGGGGGCACCGGGGAGCTGTTTTTT. Translating it yields CASTILAGGTGELFF.

The chain joins TRBV5-4 to TRBJ2-5; a weak D match, TRBD2 (6 bases). With 4 bases removed from V and 2 bases from J, the gap between germline ends came to 15 bases. The CDR3 contains 15 residues. CDR1 is SGHNT, CDR2 YYREEE, per germline (reference sequence). In nucleotides, the CDR3 is TGTGCCAGCAGCGACCGGAGGGTCCCGCAAGAGACCCAGTACTTC. This codes for CASSDRRVPQETQYF.

The gene calls are TRBV5-1 and TRBJ2-7; 7 nucleotides align to TRBD2. The V gene's germline CDR1 is SGHRS and CDR2 YFSETQ. V was pared by 1 base and J by 2 bases, with 3 bases of the junction left unmatched. The CDR3 is 14 residues long. In DNA, the CDR3 is TGCGCCAGCAGCTTGAGCGGGGAACCCTACGAGCAGTACTTC. This codes for CASSLSGEPYEQYF.

V and J are TRBV10-3 and TRBJ2-6; 8 bases agree with TRBD1. Germline V gene data show CDR1 as ENHRY and CDR2 as SYGVKD. This CDR3 is 15 amino acids long. The V and J ends lost 5 bases and 2 bases, in that order; junction bases with no gene match: 2. Here the CDR3 reads CAISQTGAGANVLTF. The CDR3 bases are TGTGCCATCAGTCAGACAGGGGCTGGGGCCAACGTCCTGACTTTC.